This TCR beta chain was sequenced during a study of PD-L1 blockade in urothelial cancer (dated by TCRdb to about 2017). About the study as a whole: Every patient began therapy in 2014 and was given atezolizumab 1,200 mg intravenously every 3 weeks. About nine tenths of the roughly 29 patients were males with bladder-origin urothelial cancer, and about 65% of the roughly 29 reported a prior smoking history. TCR sequencing covered pretreatment tumor samples and matched, serially collected peripheral blood taken before and after atezolizumab treatment. Durable clinical benefit meant progression-free survival longer than 6 months, and TCR features were also tested against progression-free and overall survival. Blood samples were analyzed at 3 weeks after treatment start (second dose) and at 6 weeks after treatment start. Under 30 patients had pretreatment blood TCR-seq, some 25 had at least one posttreatment blood collection, and some 25 had tumor TCR-seq. Durable clinical benefit was achieved by nine patients but not by the remaining 20. The study was an exploratory multi-omic analysis of somatic, immune and clinical correlates of response to PD-L1 blockade with atezolizumab in urothelial cancer. Patients had an ECOG performance status of 0 or 1 and had received between 0 and 3 prior chemotherapy regimens. Blood samples yielded a median of about 150,000 T cells and roughly 80,000 unique TCRs, with median clonality approximately 0.08. Whole exome sequencing and RNA sequencing of pretreatment tumors were performed alongside TCR sequencing in the same patients. Overall study outcomes, separate from this receptor: Because of the small sample size (n ≈ 30) and the many exploratory analyses performed, the results are intended to be regarded as hypothesis-generating. Improved progression-free and overall survival was associated with having pretreatment peripheral blood TCR clonality below the median. At 3 weeks after the start of treatment, tumor-associated TCR clones in peripheral blood had expanded more in patients with durable benefit (n of about 22, p = 0.022).

This clone has just a few counts. What antigen it recognizes has not been identified. No base quality values were provided; no much bigger clone lies one nucleotide off. Each PCR received spiked-in synthetic TCR analog templates so that absolute template abundance could be estimated from read counts. The immunoSEQ assay used bias-controlled V and J gene primers to amplify TCRbeta CDR3 regions from genomic DNA. Sequencing of rearranged TCRbeta segments was done at approximately 20X coverage. In the paper's pipeline: Clustering was used to correct sequencing errors, and CDR3s were annotated against IMGT to assign V, D and J genes. Out-of-frame and stop-codon sequences were excluded, and only productive TCRbeta rearrangements were used in downstream analyses. To compute clonality, Shannon entropy was normalized by the log of the number of unique productive sequences and then subtracted from one. Fisher's exact test with Benjamini-Hochberg correction, using a cutoff of adjusted p below 0.01, was how clones that differed between time points or between blood and tumor were identified. TCRdb mirrors the immuneACCESS table, restricted to in-frame sequences. Some clones are absent from its copies; in checked studies, under half trace to an unresolved V gene, and the reason for the others is unknown. V, J and clone size reflect that table, while D and trimming were determined from the DNA. In this sample the table shows about 45,000 clones, approximately 88% of which occur a single time. The leading ten clones occupy 3% to 5% of the sample.

A total of some 30 patients with locally advanced or metastatic urothelial carcinoma, treated at Memorial Sloan Kettering on a trial protocol, made up the cohort. Peripheral blood mononuclear cells were collected pretreatment and during treatment, with between 1 and 8 total time points obtained per patient. The Qiagen DNeasy Blood extraction kit was used to purify genomic DNA from total PBMCs and from tumor samples. PBMCs were collected pretreatment and during treatment, and were isolated and stored as previously described. Between the V and J ends, shortened by 5 bases and 4 bases respectively, the junction contains 12 bases. The CDR1 and CDR2 encoded by the germline V gene are SNHLY and FYNNEI. Counted from cysteine to phenylalanine, this CDR3 has 14 amino acids. CDR3 DNA is the only sequence kept; it has 42 bases, read in frame from the first base.

The sequence was obtained from a man at least 80 years old with urothelial cancer. The sequenced sample was PBMCs, obtained around atezolizumab (anti-PD-L1) treatment. The V and J segments used are TRBV2 and TRBJ1-5; 6 matching bases give a weak D call of TRBD1. At the DNA level, the sequence is TGTGCCAGCAGTACCGGGACATCTAATCAGCCCCAGCATTTT. Its translation is CASSTGTSNQPQHF.